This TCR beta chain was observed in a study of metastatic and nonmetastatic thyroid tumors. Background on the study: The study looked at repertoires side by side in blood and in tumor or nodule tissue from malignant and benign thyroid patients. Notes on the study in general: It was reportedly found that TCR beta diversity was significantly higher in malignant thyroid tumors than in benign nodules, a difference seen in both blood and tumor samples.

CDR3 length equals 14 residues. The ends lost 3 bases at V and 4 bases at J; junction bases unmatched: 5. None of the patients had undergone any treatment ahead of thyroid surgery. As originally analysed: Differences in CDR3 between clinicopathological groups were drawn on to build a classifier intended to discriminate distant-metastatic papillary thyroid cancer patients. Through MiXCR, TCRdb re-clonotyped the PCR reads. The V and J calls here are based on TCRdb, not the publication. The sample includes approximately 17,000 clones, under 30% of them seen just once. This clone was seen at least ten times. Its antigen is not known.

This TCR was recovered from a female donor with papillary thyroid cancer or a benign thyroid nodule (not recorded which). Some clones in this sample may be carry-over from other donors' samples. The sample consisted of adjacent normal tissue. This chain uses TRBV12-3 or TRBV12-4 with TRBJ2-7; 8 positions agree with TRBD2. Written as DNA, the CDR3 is TGTGCCAGCAGTTTTGCGGCGGGAGGTTACGAGCAGTACTTC. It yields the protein CASSFAAGGYEQYF.